The 27 T cell receptor beta chains presented below share a single source sample, sequenced in a study of response to subunit inactivated influenza vaccine. TCRdb re-called the RT-PCR reads with MiXCR, one entry per CDR3 protein. The table lists 550,000 to 800,000 distinct CDR3 sequences, approximately 14% of them singletons. The sample was PBMCs from blood, taken 12 days after vaccination. Receptor source: a middle-aged man who received an inactivated influenza vaccine.

The V gene is TRBV29-1, the J gene TRBJ2-7; D remains unclear. The CDR3 covers 14 residues. V was shortened by 1 base and J by 5 bases, with 15 bases between the two germline ends. Germline values: CDR1 SQVTM, CDR2 ANQGSEA. The CDR3 DNA reads as TGCAGCGTTGAAGGTTGGGGTCTTTTGGACGAGCAGTACTTC. Translation: CSVEGWGLLDEQYF.

The table lists this clonotype with many counts. The chain carries TRBV29-1 and TRBJ2-3; the D is unclear. This CDR3 has 11 residues. Germline V lookup: CDR1 SQVTM, CDR2 ANQGSEA. V was pared by 7 bases and J by 3 bases, with 8 bases between. The CDR3 nucleotides read TGCAGCGCATATGGAACAGATACGCAGTATTTT. It is translated as CSAYGTDTQYF.

The gene calls are TRBV20-1 and TRBJ1-5; TRBD1 agrees at 7 bases. The trim removed 5 bases at V and 11 bases at J, leaving 15 bases unmatched. CDR3 length: 14 amino acids. The V gene's germline CDR1 is DFQATT and CDR2 SNEGSKA (reference sequence). CDR3 protein: CSAAGTDGLKAQHF. CDR3 bases: TGCAGTGCTGCCGGGACAGACGGATTAAAGGCCCAGCATTTT.

This clonotype was counted between two and nine times. This chain connects TRBV7-6 to TRBJ2-2; 7 positions match TRBD1. Germline V gives CDR1 SGHVS, CDR2 FNYEAQ. V gave up 0 bases and J gave up 8 bases; unmatched junction bases: 9. The CDR3 is 16 residues long. In DNA, the CDR3 is TGTGCCAGCAGCTTAGCCGGGACAGCTTCACCGGGGGAGCTGTTTTTT. Residues: CASSLAGTASPGELFF.

As to this clonotype: One junction end disagrees with the germline gene, perhaps due to a read error. The V and J genes are TRBV27 and TRBJ1-1; D might be TRBD1 (5 bases). In germline, CDR1 is MNHEY, CDR2 SMNVEV (reference sequence). This CDR3 is 14 amino acids long. In nucleotides, the CDR3 is TGTGCCAGCAGATTATCTTCCAGGGCGAATGAAGCTTTCTTT. Protein: CASRLSSRANEAFF.

V and J are TRBV6-2 or TRBV6-3 and TRBJ1-4; 7 bases fit TRBD1. Per germline, CDR1 MNHEY and CDR2 SVGEGT. The junction had 19 bases not matched to a gene; V was cut back by 5 bases and J by 1 base. This CDR3 contains 20 residues. The CDR3 loop is CASSPSFDREAIETNEKLFF. The CDR3, as DNA: TGTGCCAGCAGTCCAAGCTTCGACAGGGAGGCGATAGAAACTAATGAAAAACTGTTTTTT.

This sequence joins TRBV6-2 or TRBV6-3 and TRBJ2-7; TRBD2 matches 11 bases. V lost 0 bases and J lost 1; bases outside the gene matches: 8. Germline V gene data show CDR1 as MNHEY and CDR2 as SVGEGT. CDR3 length equals 18 residues. The CDR3 region is CASSYSPSGGTISYEQYF. The DNA for the CDR3 is TGTGCCAGCAGTTACTCCCCTAGCGGGGGGACCATTTCCTACGAGCAGTACTTC.

This clonotype was seen more than once but under ten times. This chain links TRBV9 with TRBJ1-5; D is unclear. CDR1 is SGDLS and CDR2 is YYNGEE in the germline V gene. This CDR3 has 13 amino acids. V was clipped by 0 bases and J by 3 bases, with 4 bases between them. The CDR3 protein is CASSVGPNQPQHF. The CDR3 region has the DNA TGTGCCAGCAGCGTAGGACCCAATCAGCCCCAGCATTTT.

This clonotype was seen ten or more times. J is TRBJ2-1 and V is TRBV24-1; 13 positions match TRBD2. The CDR3 is made up of 17 amino acids. The germline CDR1 and CDR2 sequences are KGHDR and SFDVKD. V was clipped by 4 bases and J by 6 bases; unmatched bases: 8. The CDR3 sequence is CATSDAFTSGRANEQFF. The CDR3 DNA sequence: TGTGCCACCAGTGACGCGTTTACTAGCGGGAGGGCCAATGAGCAGTTCTTC.

This clonotype was counted a few times. This sequence joins TRBV9 and TRBJ2-2; weak D call: TRBD2 (5 bases). The CDR3 is 17 residues long. Between the trimmed V and J ends, which lost 4 bases and 5 bases, there was a span of 21 bases. The V gene's germline CDR1 is SGDLS and CDR2 YYNGEE. CDR3 sequence (DNA): TGTGCCAGCAGCCCCCGGGATCCACAAGGGAGTACCGGGGAGCTGTTTTTT. Translated: CASSPRDPQGSTGELFF.

The V and J genes are TRBV11-2 and TRBJ2-7; D possibly corresponds to TRBD2 (5 bases). Looked up from germline, CDR1 is SGHAT and CDR2 is FQNNGV. Trimming took 4 bases from V and 6 from J, leaving 16 bases between them. The CDR3 is 14 amino acids. The CDR3 is CASSSPRGRIEQYF. The DNA of the CDR3 is TGTGCCAGCAGCTCACCCCGGGGAAGGATCGAGCAGTACTTC.

This chain connects TRBV7-8 to TRBJ2-1; 8 bases line up with TRBD2. V lost 4 bases to trimming and J lost 0 bases; unmatched junction nucleotides: 14. The germline V gene has CDR1 SGHVS and CDR2 FQNEAQ. CDR3 length equals 19 residues. The CDR3 DNA follows: TGTGCCAGCAGCTCATACCCCGAGCGGGAGATTAGCTCCTACAATGAGCAGTTCTTC. It codes for CASSSYPEREISSYNEQFF.

A few counts support this clonotype. The V call is TRBV18, the J call TRBJ2-7; D perhaps matches TRBD1 (6 bases). From germline, CDR1 is KGHSH and CDR2 LQKENI. This CDR3 is built from 14 residues. The ends were cut back, 0 bases at V and 5 bases at J, with 11 bases in the middle. CDR3 sequence reads: CASSPPWTVHEQYF. CDR3 in DNA: TGTGCCAGCTCACCACCGTGGACAGTTCACGAGCAGTACTTC.

The chain employs TRBV11-2 and TRBJ2-1; 10 bases line up with TRBD2. This CDR3 contains 17 residues. Germline assignment: CDR1 SGHAT and CDR2 FQNNGV. J gave up 9 bases and V 5 bases, and 16 bases lay outside the gene matches. The CDR3, as DNA: TGTGCCAGCAGCGCCTCCGGGACTAGCGCCTTGAGGGGTGAGCAGTTCTTC. It specifies CASSASGTSALRGEQFF.

This clonotype was counted only a few times. The CDR3 reads CASSLERGNTEAFF. In nucleotides, the CDR3 is TGTGCCAGCAGCTTGGAAAGGGGGAACACTGAAGCTTTCTTT. The chain employs TRBV5-4 and TRBJ1-1; D is possibly TRBD1 (5 bases). CDR1 and CDR2 from the germline V gene are SGHNT and YYREEE (reference sequence). This CDR3 has 14 residues. V was clipped by 0 bases and J by 1 base, with 7 bases between them. The full variable domain, its missing parts supplied by reference TRBV5-4 and TRBJ1-1, is ETGVTQSPTHLIKTRGQQVTLRCSSQSGHNTVSWYQQALGQGPQFIFQYYREEENGRGNFPPRFSGLQFPNYSSELNVNALELDDSALYLCASSLERGNTEAFFGQGTRLTVV.

V is TRBV20-1 and J is TRBJ1-5, with D perhaps TRBD1 (5 bases). Germline CDR1 and CDR2: DFQATT and SNEGSKA (reference sequence). Trimming stripped 3 bases from V and 0 bases from J, with 15 bases between. The CDR3 is 16 residues long. The CDR3 DNA is TGCAGTGCTAGGGTCAGGGAACTTATTAGCAATCAGCCCCAGCATTTT. Translating it yields CSARVRELISNQPQHF.

This rearrangement joins TRBV20-1 to TRBJ2-7; D perhaps matches TRBD1 (5 bases). Looked up from germline, CDR1 is DFQATT and CDR2 is SNEGSKA (reference sequence). This CDR3 region has 16 residues. V lost 0 bases and J lost 2, with 17 bases in between. The CDR3 DNA is TGCAGTGCTAGAGATGTGTTGACAGATCGGACCTACGAGCAGTACTTC. Amino acid sequence: CSARDVLTDRTYEQYF.

A few counts support this clonotype. The chain links TRBV9 to TRBJ2-2; D perhaps matches TRBD1 (6 bases). Germline CDR1 and CDR2: SGDLS and YYNGEE. Trimming shortened V by 1 base and J by 2 bases, and 12 bases separated the two germline ends. The length of the CDR3 is 16 residues. Written as DNA, the CDR3 is TGTGCCAGCAGCGTATGGGGGCCGGGAAACACCGGGGAGCTGTTTTTT. Translated: CASSVWGPGNTGELFF.

The chain links TRBV6-2 or TRBV6-3 to TRBJ2-3; D may match TRBD1 or TRBD2 (5 bases each). V shed 0 bases and J shed 8 bases, with 9 bases lying between them. The CDR3 has 13 amino acids. Germline assignment: CDR1 MNHEY and CDR2 SVGEGT. In DNA, the CDR3 is TGTGCCAGCAGTTACTCAGGGACCGGTACGCAGTATTTT. This translates into CASSYSGTGTQYF.

V is TRBV15 and J is TRBJ1-5, with 7 positions matching TRBD1. CDR1 and CDR2 (germline): LNHNV, YYDKDF (reference sequence). CDR3 length equals 18 residues. The V and J ends lost 1 base and 4 bases, in that order; junction bases with no gene match: 13. The CDR3 region has the DNA TGTGCCACCAGCAGAGCCCAGACAAAGGGGGCCGGAAATCAGCCCCAGCATTTT. Amino acids: CATSRAQTKGAGNQPQHF.

This clonotype was recorded many times. This chain links TRBV24-1 with TRBJ2-1; D might be TRBD1 (6 bases). CDR3 size: 17 residues. Trimming stripped 1 base from V and 0 bases from J, with 12 bases between. Germline CDR1 reads KGHDR; CDR2 reads SFDVKD. The CDR3: CATSDLPGASSYNEQFF. CDR3 sequence (DNA): TGTGCCACCAGTGATTTACCAGGGGCAAGCTCCTACAATGAGCAGTTCTTC.

This clonotype was observed a few times. V is TRBV11-2 and J is TRBJ2-1; 10 bases map to TRBD2. Germline CDR1 and CDR2: SGHAT and FQNNGV. The CDR3 has 17 residues. Germline trimming cut 8 bases from V and 1 base from J; bases unmatched to any gene: 11. As DNA, the CDR3 is TGTGCCAGCTCTAGCGGGGGCGCCTGGAGGTCCTACAATGAGCAGTTCTTC. Translated: CASSSGGAWRSYNEQFF.

Only a few counts were recorded for this clonotype. The rearrangement links TRBV11-2 to TRBJ2-2; D is perhaps TRBD1 (5 bases). The length of the CDR3 is 15 residues. Germline CDR1 is SGHAT and CDR2 is FQNNGV. V lost 1 base and J 4 bases, leaving 10 bases between the germline ends. This CDR3 is CASSLGLGVTGELFF. The CDR3 DNA sequence: TGTGCCAGCAGCTTAGGTCTAGGGGTCACCGGGGAGCTGTTTTTT.

The chain joins TRBV5-1 to TRBJ2-7, with 11 bases identical to TRBD1. Germline V gene data show CDR1 as SGHRS and CDR2 as YFSETQ. V trimming: 2 bases; J trimming: 3 bases; junction bases outside the gene matches: 4. This CDR3 comprises 15 residues. Here the CDR3 DNA reads TGCGCCAGCAGCTTTCAGGGACAGGGGGACTACGAGCAGTACTTC. Encoded protein: CASSFQGQGDYEQYF.

J is TRBJ2-7 and V is TRBV11-2; 8 bases agree with TRBD1. V lost 4 bases and J lost 4; bases outside the gene matches: 12. In germline, CDR1 is SGHAT, CDR2 FQNNGV. The CDR3 is made up of 16 amino acids. CDR3 bases: TGTGCCAGCAGCTCCCCTCCGGGACAGGCCCGATACGAGCAGTACTTC. This sequence encodes CASSSPPGQARYEQYF. Drawing the rest from reference TRBV11-2 and TRBJ2-7, the complete variable domain is EAGVAQSPRYKIIEKRQSVAFWCNPISGHATLYWYQQILGQGPKLLIQFQNNGVVDDSQLPKDRFSAERLKGVDSTLKIQPAKLEDSAVYLCASSSPPGQARYEQYFGPGTRLTVT.

The V gene is TRBV6-2 or TRBV6-3, the J gene TRBJ2-3; tentative D call: TRBD1 (5 bases). CDR3 length: 16 residues. Germline assignment: CDR1 MNHEY and CDR2 SVGEGT. Trimming removed 0 bases at V and 4 bases at J, with 14 bases between. The DNA of the CDR3 is TGTGCCAGCAGTTACTCGAGGCAGGGCGTCGCAGATACGCAGTATTTT. This translates into CASSYSRQGVADTQYF.

This clonotype was counted between two and nine times. The chain is built from TRBV7-9 and TRBJ1-1, with TRBD1 identical over 10 bases. V lost 6 bases to trimming and J lost 12 bases; unmatched junction nucleotides: 10. Germline CDR1 reads SEHNR; CDR2 reads FQNEAQ (reference sequence). The CDR3 length is 13 residues. Written as DNA, the CDR3 is TGTGCCAGCAGTCGCCGGGACAGGGGTATGCCTTTCTTT. Translation gives CASSRRDRGMPFF.